This T cell receptor (beta chain) was obtained from a study of control samples from healthy donors and cancer patients (dated by TCRdb to about 2020). V and J lose 3 bases and 5 bases, and a span of 5 bases separates them. From the cysteine up to the phenylalanine, the CDR3 has a length of 12 residues. Of all the DNA, just the CDR3 is kept, 36 bases in frame from base 1. Library generation was performed with the immunoSEQ multiplex PCR assay. The clones in this table, taken by TCRdb from immuneACCESS, are in-frame only. Not every clone is retained; where verified, under half of the shortfall comes from an unresolved V gene, and the cause of the rest is unknown. The table for this sample lists 150,000 or so clones; 80% to 95% of them were counted only once. Approximately 6% of the sample is in the top ten clones. As to this clone: The antigen it binds to is not known. No much larger clone exists at a distance of one base, and base qualities are not known.

The source of this sequence is a man aged 18 to 29 in good health. This chain joins TRBV12-3 or TRBV12-4 to TRBJ2-1; TRBD1 is a possible D gene, resting on 5 matching bases. Sample: blood. This receptor has the CDR3 CASSLTDNEQFF. The sequence in DNA is TGTGCCAGCAGTTTGACAGACAATGAGCAGTTCTTC.